This T cell receptor (beta chain) emerged from a study of blood T cells in healthy people across ages. This CDR3 region has 16 residues. The germline CDR1 and CDR2 sequences are MDHEN and SYDVKM. The ends were cut back, 5 bases at V and 0 bases at J, with 14 bases in the middle. This clonotype came up a few times. Then a second PCR, running about 7 to 11 cycles, was carried out with a sample-barcoded 5' primer and a J-beta primer mix. From the 5' RACE reads, TCRdb called clonotypes with MiXCR, one entry per CDR3 protein. The sample records about a million distinct CDR3 sequences, more than 30% being singletons.

The TCR sequence derives from a man younger than 35 in good health. This chain joins TRBV28 and TRBJ2-1; D uncertain. The sequenced material came from blood. CDR3 region: CASSPAGRSSYNEQFF. The CDR3 bases are TGTGCCAGCAGTCCAGCCGGACGCAGCTCCTACAATGAGCAGTTCTTC.